This T cell receptor beta chain was documented in a study of a mutant IDH1 vaccine in newly diagnosed glioma. Study in general: Treated patients showed a male proportion of around 62%, a female proportion of about 38%, and a mean age of around 40 years. Visit V12 was at week 35; visit V13 was at week 47.

The table came from immunoSEQ multiplex PCR; TCRdb's copy has only in-frame clones and leaves some out. The profile covers around 44,000 clones, with 70% to 85% appearing a single time and about 7% taken by the ten largest. Stated time point: week 35, safety follow-up. Alongside topical imiquimod, each dose of vaccine comprised 300 ug of mutant IDH1 20-mer peptide. New WHO grade 3 or 4 astrocytomas that were IDH1-mutant and ATRX-lost occurred in the donors. Notes on this clone: Its antigen is currently unknown.

Looked up from germline, CDR1 is MNHEY and CDR2 is SVGAGI. Trimming removed 7 bases from V and 5 bases from J; junction bases left unmatched: 12. CDR3 size: 15 residues. Sequences were derived from PBMCs, sampled from a glioma patient whose treatment included an IDH1 peptide vaccine. The chain has TRBV6-5 and TRBJ1-1, with 8 bases fitting TRBD1. This sequence was found in a middle-aged man with glioma. The CDR3 coding sequence is TGTGCCAGCACCCACGGGGACAGGCGGCATACTGAAGCTTTCTTT. It translates to CASTHGDRRHTEAFF.